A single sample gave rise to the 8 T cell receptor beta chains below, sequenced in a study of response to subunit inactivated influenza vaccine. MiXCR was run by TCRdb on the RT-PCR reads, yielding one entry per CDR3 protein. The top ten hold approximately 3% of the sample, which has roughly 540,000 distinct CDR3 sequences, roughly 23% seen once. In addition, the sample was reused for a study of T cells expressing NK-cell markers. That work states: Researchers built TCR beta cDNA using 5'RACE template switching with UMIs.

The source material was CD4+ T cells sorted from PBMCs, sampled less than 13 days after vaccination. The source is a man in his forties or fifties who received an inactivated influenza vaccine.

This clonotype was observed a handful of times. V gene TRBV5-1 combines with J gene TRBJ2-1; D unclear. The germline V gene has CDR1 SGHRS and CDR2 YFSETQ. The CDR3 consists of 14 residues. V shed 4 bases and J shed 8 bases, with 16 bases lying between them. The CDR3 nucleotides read TGCGCCAGCAGCAGAGACGCGTCATACGATGAGCAGTTCTTC. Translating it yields CASSRDASYDEQFF.

The CDR3 DNA reads as TGTGCCAGCAGTTTAACCACCGGGGGTGGCTACACCTTC. Translated, it gives CASSLTTGGGYTF. The V call is TRBV12-3 or TRBV12-4, the J call TRBJ1-2, with D perhaps matching TRBD1 (5 bases). The length of the CDR3 is 13 residues. V lost 2 bases to trimming and J lost 7 bases, with 11 bases between them.

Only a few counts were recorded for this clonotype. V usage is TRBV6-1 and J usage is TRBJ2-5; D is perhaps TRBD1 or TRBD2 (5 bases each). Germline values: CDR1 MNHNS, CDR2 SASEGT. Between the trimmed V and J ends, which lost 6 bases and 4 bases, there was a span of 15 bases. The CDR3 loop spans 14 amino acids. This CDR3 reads CASRIDGALETQYF. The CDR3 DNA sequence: TGTGCCAGCAGAATCGACGGGGCGTTAGAGACCCAGTACTTC.

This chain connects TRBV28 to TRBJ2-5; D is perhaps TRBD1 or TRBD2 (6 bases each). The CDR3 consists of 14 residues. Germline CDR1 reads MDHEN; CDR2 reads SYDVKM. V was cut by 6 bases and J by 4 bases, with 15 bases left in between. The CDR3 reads CASRIGGLRETQYF. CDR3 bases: TGTGCCAGCAGGATAGGGGGGCTTCGAGAGACCCAGTACTTC.

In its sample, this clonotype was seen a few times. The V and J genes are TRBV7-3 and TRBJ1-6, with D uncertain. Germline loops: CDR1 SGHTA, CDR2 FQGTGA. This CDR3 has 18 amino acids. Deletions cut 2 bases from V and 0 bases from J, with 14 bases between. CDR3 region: CASSLFGRSSSYNSPLHF. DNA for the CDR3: TGTGCCAGCAGCTTATTTGGCAGGAGTAGCTCCTATAATTCACCCCTCCACTTT.

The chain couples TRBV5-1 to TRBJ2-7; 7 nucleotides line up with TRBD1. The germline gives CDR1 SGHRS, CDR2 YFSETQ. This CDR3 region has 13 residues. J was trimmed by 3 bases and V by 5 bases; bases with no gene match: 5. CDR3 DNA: TGCGCCAGCAGTAATGCAGGGGGCTACGAGCAGTACTTC. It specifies CASSNAGGYEQYF.

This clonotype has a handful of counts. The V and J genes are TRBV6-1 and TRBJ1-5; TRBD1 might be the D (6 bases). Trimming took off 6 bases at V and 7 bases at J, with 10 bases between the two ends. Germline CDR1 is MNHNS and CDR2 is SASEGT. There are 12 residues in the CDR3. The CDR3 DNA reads TGTGCCAGCAGAGAGGGGGGACAGCCCCAGCATTTT. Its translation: CASREGGQPQHF.

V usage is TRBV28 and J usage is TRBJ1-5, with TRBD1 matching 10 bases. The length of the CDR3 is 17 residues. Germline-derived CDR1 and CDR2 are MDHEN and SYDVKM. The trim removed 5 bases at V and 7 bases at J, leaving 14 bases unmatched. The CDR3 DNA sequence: TGTGCCAGCAGTGCAACCGGGACAGGGGTCGGAAACCAGCCCCAGCATTTT. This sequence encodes CASSATGTGVGNQPQHF.